This T cell receptor beta chain was identified in a study of CD8+ T cells in alopecia areata. Regarding this clone: Antigen specificity is unknown.

Germline assignment: CDR1 LGHNA and CDR2 YNFKEQ. V lost 0 bases, J lost 0 bases, and 9 bases lay in between. The CDR3 loop spans 15 amino acids. In each case, RNA was isolated and then reverse transcribed into cDNA as the sequencing template. Profiled with immunoSEQ multiplex PCR; TCRdb holds only in-frame clones, not every one. The table lists around 35,000 clones, roughly 53% of them singletons, with approximately 40% in the top ten. General study points: For lesional scalp, especially alopecia totalis/universalis, clonality was higher than in normal scalp.

The sequenced material came from NKG2D-high CD8+ T cells sorted from blood. The chain recombines TRBV4-2 with TRBJ2-7; no firm D call. The source of this sequence is a human donor with alopecia areata. In DNA form, the CDR3 reads TGTGCCAGCAGCCAAGATCTCGAGGTCTCCTACGAGCAGTACTTC. Protein product: CASSQDLEVSYEQYF.